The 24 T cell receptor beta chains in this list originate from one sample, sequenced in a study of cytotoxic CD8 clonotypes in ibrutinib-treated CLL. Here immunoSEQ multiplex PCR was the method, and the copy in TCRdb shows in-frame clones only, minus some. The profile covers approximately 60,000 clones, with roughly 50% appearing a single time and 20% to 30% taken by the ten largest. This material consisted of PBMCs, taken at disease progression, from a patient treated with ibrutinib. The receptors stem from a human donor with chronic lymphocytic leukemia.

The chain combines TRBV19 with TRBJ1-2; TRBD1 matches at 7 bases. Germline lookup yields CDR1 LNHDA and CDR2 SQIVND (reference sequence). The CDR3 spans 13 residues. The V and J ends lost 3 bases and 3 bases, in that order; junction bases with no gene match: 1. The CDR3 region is CASSMQGDYGYTF. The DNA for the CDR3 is TGTGCCAGTAGTATGCAGGGGGACTATGGCTACACCTTC.

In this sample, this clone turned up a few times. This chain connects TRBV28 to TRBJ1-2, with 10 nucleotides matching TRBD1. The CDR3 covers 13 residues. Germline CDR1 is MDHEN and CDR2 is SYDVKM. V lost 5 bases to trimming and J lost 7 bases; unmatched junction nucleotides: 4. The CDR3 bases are TGTGCCAGCAGTACCGGGACAGGGGCTGGCTACACCTTC. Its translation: CASSTGTGAGYTF.

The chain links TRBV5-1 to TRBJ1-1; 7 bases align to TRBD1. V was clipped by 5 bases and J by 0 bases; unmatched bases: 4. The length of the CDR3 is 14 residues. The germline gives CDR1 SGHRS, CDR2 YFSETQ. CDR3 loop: CASSQGELNTEAFF. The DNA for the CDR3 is TGCGCCAGCAGTCAGGGGGAATTGAACACTGAAGCTTTCTTT.

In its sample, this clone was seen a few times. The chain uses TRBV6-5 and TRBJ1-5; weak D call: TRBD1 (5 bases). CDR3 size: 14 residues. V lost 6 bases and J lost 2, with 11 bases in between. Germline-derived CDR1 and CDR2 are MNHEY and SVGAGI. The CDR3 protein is CASRGQGGNQPQHF. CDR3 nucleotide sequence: TGTGCCAGCAGGGGTCAGGGCGGCAATCAGCCCCAGCATTTT.

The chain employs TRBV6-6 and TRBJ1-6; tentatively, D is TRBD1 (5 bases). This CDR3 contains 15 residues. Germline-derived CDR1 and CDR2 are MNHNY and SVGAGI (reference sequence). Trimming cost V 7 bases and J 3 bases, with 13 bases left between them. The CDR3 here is CASTLSGIYNSPLHF. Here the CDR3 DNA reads TGTGCCAGCACCTTATCAGGGATCTATAATTCACCCCTCCACTTT.

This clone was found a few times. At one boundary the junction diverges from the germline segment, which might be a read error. This CDR3 reads CASSPGVAYGQYF. The DNA of the CDR3 is TGTGCCAGCAGCCCTGGGGTGGCCTACGGGCAGTACTTC. The gene calls are TRBV7-9 and TRBJ2-7; unclear D gene. Germline CDR1 and CDR2: SEHNR and FQNEAQ (reference sequence). The CDR3 totals 13 residues.

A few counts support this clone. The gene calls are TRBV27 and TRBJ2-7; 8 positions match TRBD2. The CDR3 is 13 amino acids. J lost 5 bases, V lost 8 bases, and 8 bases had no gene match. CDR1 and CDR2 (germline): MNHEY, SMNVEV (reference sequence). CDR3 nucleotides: TGTGCCAGCGCGACGGCGGGGGGCAACGAGCAGTACTTC. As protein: CASATAGGNEQYF.

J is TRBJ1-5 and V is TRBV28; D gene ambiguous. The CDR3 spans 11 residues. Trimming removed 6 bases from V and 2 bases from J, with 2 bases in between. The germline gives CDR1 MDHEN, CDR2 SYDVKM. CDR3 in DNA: TGTGCCAGCAGGGGCAATCAGCCCCAGCATTTT. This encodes CASRGNQPQHF.

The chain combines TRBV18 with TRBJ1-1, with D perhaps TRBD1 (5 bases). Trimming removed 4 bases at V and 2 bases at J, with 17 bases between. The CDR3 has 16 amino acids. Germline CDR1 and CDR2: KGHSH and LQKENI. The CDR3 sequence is CASSLMDRDRNTEAFF. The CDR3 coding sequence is TGTGCCAGCTCACTTATGGACCGTGACAGAAACACTGAAGCTTTCTTT.

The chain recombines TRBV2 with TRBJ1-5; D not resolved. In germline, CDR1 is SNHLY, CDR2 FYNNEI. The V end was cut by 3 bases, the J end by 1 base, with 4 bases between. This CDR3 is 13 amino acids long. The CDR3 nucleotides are TGTGCCAGCAGTGATGAGAGCAATCAGCCCCAGCATTTT. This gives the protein CASSDESNQPQHF.

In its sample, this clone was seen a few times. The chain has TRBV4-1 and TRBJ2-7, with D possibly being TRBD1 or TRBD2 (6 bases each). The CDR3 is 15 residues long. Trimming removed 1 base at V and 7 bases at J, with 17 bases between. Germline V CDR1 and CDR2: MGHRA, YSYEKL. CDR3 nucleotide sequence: TGCGCCAGCAGCCAAGGAGGGGGGCGCGGGTGGGAGCAGTACTTC. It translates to CASSQGGGRGWEQYF.

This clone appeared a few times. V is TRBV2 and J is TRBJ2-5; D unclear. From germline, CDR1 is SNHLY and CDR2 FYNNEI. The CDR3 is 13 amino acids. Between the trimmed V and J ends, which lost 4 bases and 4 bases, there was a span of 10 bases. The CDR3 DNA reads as TGTGCCAGCAGTGTTGGAGCTCCAGAGACCCAGTACTTC. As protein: CASSVGAPETQYF.

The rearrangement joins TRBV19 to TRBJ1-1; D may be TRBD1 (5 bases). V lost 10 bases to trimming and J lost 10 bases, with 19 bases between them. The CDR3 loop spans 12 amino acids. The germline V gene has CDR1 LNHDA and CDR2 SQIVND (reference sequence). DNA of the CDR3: TGTGCCACTATGGGACTTACTTATCGAGCTTTCTTT. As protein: CATMGLTYRAFF.

In DNA, the CDR3 is TGTGCCAGCAGCGGTCAACAAGCGGGATTTGGAGATACGCAGTATTTT. This sequence encodes CASSGQQAGFGDTQYF. The chain uses TRBV7-3 and TRBJ2-3; the match to TRBD2 covers 7 bases. Germline V gives CDR1 SGHTA, CDR2 FQGTGA. The CDR3 is 16 amino acids. The junction had 13 bases not matched to a gene; V was cut back by 5 bases and J by 5 bases.

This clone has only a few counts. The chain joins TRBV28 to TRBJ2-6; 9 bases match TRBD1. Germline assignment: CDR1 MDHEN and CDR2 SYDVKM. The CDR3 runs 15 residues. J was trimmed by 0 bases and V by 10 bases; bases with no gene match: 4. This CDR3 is CAIATGGSGANVLTF. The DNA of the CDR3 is TGTGCCATTGCGACAGGGGGCTCTGGGGCCAACGTCCTGACTTTC.

CDR3 amino acids: CASSPPGLDTQYF. The CDR3 nucleotides are TGTGCCAGCTCACCACCGGGACTAGATACGCAGTATTTT. The chain recombines TRBV18 with TRBJ2-3; TRBD2 might be the D (6 bases). V dropped 0 bases and J dropped 5 bases, with 6 bases sitting between them. This CDR3 contains 13 residues. CDR1 is KGHSH, CDR2 LQKENI, per germline.

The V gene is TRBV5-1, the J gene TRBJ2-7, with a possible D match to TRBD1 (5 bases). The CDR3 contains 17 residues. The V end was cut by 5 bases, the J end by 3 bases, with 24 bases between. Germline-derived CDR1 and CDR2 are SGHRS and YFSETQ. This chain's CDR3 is CASSLLGAVGPGYEQYF. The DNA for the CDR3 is TGCGCCAGCAGTCTTTTAGGGGCGGTGGGCCCGGGCTACGAGCAGTACTTC. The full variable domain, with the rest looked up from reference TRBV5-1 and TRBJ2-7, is KAGVTQTPRYLIKTRGQQVTLSCSPISGHRSVSWYQQTPGQGLQFLFEYFSETQRNKGNFPGRFSGRQFSNSRSEMNVSTLELGDSALYLCASSLLGAVGPGYEQYFGPGTRLTVT.

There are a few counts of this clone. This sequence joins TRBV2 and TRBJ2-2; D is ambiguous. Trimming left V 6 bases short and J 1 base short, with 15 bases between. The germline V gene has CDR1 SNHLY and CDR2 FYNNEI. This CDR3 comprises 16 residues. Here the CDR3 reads CASSDTTTENTGELFF. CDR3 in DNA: TGTGCCAGCAGCGATACCACAACTGAGAACACCGGGGAGCTGTTTTTT.

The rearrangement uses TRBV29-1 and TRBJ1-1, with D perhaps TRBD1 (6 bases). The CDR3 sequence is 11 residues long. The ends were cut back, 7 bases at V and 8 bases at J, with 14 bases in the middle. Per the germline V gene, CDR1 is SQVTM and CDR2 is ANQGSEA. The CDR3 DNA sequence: TGCAGCGACGGTTGGACAGAAGAAGCTTTCTTT. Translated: CSDGWTEEAFF.

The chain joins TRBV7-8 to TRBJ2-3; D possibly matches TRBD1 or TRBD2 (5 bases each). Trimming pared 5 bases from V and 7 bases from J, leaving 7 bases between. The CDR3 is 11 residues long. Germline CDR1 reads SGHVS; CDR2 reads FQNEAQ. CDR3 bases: TGTGCCAGCAGCGAGGGGTATACGCAGTATTTT. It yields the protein CASSEGYTQYF.

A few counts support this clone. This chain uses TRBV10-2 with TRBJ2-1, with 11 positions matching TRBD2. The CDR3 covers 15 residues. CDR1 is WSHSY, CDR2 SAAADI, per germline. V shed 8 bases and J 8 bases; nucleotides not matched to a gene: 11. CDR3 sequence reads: CASEATSGGVYEQFF. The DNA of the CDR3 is TGCGCCAGCGAGGCCACTAGCGGGGGCGTCTATGAGCAGTTCTTC.

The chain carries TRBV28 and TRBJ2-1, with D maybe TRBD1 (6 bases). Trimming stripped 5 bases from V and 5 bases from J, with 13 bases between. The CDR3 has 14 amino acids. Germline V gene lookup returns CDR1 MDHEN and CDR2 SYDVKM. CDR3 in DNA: TGTGCCAGCAGTCCCGGACAGAAAAACAATGAGCAGTTCTTC. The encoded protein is CASSPGQKNNEQFF.

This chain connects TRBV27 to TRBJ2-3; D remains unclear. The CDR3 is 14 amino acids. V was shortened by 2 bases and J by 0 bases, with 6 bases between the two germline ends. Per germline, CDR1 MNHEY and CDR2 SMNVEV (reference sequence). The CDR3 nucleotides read TGTGCCAGCAGTTTACAAAAAAGCACAGATACGCAGTATTTT. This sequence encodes CASSLQKSTDTQYF.

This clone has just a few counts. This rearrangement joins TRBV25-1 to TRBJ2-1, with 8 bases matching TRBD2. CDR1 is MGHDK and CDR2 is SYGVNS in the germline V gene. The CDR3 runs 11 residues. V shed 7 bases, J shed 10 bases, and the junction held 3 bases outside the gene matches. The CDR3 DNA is TGTGCCAGCACAGCGGGGGACGAGCAGTTCTTC. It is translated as CASTAGDEQFF.